The TCR beta chain described here comes from a study of T cell changes during pregnancy in multiple sclerosis. V was pared by 5 bases and J by 7 bases, with 9 bases between. The V gene's germline CDR1 is SEHNR and CDR2 FQNEAQ (reference sequence). This CDR3 is 12 amino acids long. Libraries were prepared by immunoSEQ multiplex PCR; TCRdb keeps only in-frame clonotypes and omits some of them. The sample gives approximately 97,000 clones, 91% of which show up once; around 1.7% is in the top ten. Sequenced material: peripheral blood, taken after pregnancy. The receptor was isolated from a female donor in good health, enrolled as a control in a pregnancy study. This chain joins TRBV7-9 and TRBJ2-1; D possibly corresponds to TRBD1 (6 bases). The CDR3 here is CASSEGTNEQFF. In DNA, the CDR3 is TGTGCCAGCAGCGAGGGGACAAATGAGCAGTTCTTC.